The rows below give T cell receptor beta chains drawn from one sample of a study of blood T cell repertoires in COVID-19. TCRdb's table, derived via immunoSEQ multiplex PCR, lists solely in-frame clones and lacks some. The data show about 60,000 clones, around 80% seen once. The sequenced sample consisted of peripheral blood. These receptors all come from a man aged 25-45 years with COVID-19, enrolled during active disease. The CDR3 runs from the conserved cysteine through the conserved F or W. The D gene is left open where the match is weak.

j_call d_call v_call cdr3_aa
TRBJ1-2 TRBD1 TRBV9 CASSVDLNTGGWDGYTF
TRBJ2-1 NA TRBV18 CASSESRGRNEQFF
TRBJ2-7 TRBD2 TRBV27 CASSLSSGGSEQYF
TRBJ1-4 NA TRBV7-9 CASSLDRGSEKLFF
TRBJ2-1 TRBD2 TRBV6-5 CASRAGTSYNEQFF
TRBJ2-4 NA TRBV27 CASSSEGAAKNIQYF
TRBJ1-2 TRBD1 TRBV6-5 CASSLAGGDYGYTF
TRBJ2-3 NA TRBV6-4 CASSETATDTQYF
TRBJ1-5 NA TRBV7-8 CASSLAQVNQPQHF
TRBJ2-3 TRBD2 TRBV9 CASSVMGLAALEGVQDTQYF
TRBJ1-4 NA TRBV30 CAWRIVRTNEKLFF
TRBJ1-2 NA TRBV27 CASRSYQRGYTF
TRBJ2-5 NA TRBV12-3/TRBV12-4 CASSFEETQYF
TRBJ1-2 TRBD1 TRBV28 CASRLGGASSGYTF
TRBJ2-7 NA TRBV21-1 CASSTTGPLEQYF
TRBJ1-1 NA TRBV4-1 CASSQAVTNTEAFF
TRBJ2-1 NA TRBV4-1 CASSQDGNNEQFF
TRBJ2-1 TRBD2 TRBV7-3 CASSLGRGLGSDEQFF
TRBJ2-3 NA TRBV9 CASSVVGGMADTQYF
TRBJ1-5 TRBD1 TRBV7-2 CASSPEGTVSNPQHF
TRBJ1-4 NA TRBV9 CASSAAGSTNEKLFF
TRBJ1-6 NA TRBV11-2 CASSLVGGVNSPLHF